This TCR beta chain is drawn from a study of graft-versus-host responses after intestinal transplantation (dated by TCRdb to the early 2020s). About the full investigation: Multivisceral, liver-intestinal, or isolated intestinal transplants were received by the recipients. Samples from three later patients were sequenced in-house on an Illumina MiSeq with MiXCR processing rather than by the commercial service. A peak of at least 4% donor T cells among recipient peripheral blood mononuclear cells was the definition used for donor T cell macrochimerism. The cohort enrolled approximately 24 intestinal transplant recipients, one of whom was a retransplant, and a few patients without pretransplant specimens were excluded. Alloreactive clones were identified by sequencing pre-transplant mixed lymphocyte reaction products and comparing these products with unstimulated pre-transplant donor and recipient T cells. Bulk TCR-beta CDR3 sequencing was used to track graft-versus-host and host-versus-graft alloreactive T cell clones in the graft, circulation and bone marrow after intestinal transplantation. Anti-thymocyte globulin induction was given to all recipients, followed by maintenance tacrolimus and steroids for about 3 years.

The time point label corresponds to: cells obtained before transplantation from donor or recipient. CD3+CD4+ and CD3+CD8+ populations were FACS-sorted from unstimulated pre-transplant donor and recipient cells taken from spleen or lymph nodes. Comments on this clone: This clone's antigen is unknown. No base qualities exist here, and no much larger clone lies one base off it.

Receptors were amplified or captured by the immunoSEQ multiplex PCR assay. For most patients, genomic DNA was isolated with the Qiagen DNeasy Blood and Tissue Kit and shipped frozen to Adaptive Biotechnologies for TCR sequencing. For most patients, high-throughput TCR-beta CDR3 sequencing of genomic DNA was performed by Adaptive Biotechnologies. Per the original workflow: TCR sequencing data were retrieved from Adaptive's ImmunoSEQ software for around 20 patients, whereas a few other patients were processed with MiXCR and VDJtools. To correct CD4 versus CD8 sorting errors, sequences present in both subsets at a frequency ratio below 5:1 were removed. Because the origin of CDR3 nucleotide sequences shared between donor and recipient could not be assigned, those sequences were removed. To count as alloreactive, a clone needed at least 2-fold expansion over unstimulated cells and a minimum CFSE-low frequency of 0.002% (template counts) or 0.001% (read counts). Mappable clones were those detected in sequenced pre-transplant spleen, lymph node, or MLR CFSE-low populations of the donor or recipient. Cumulative frequency of alloreactive clones was calculated as a percentage of all sequences weighted by copy number. TCRdb took over this immuneACCESS table, retaining in-frame rearrangements with V and J assigned. Such tables are incomplete; in checked studies, under half of the missing clones stem from an unresolved V gene, and the remainder is unexplained. The DNA gave D and trimming, while V, J and clone size come from that table. The sample table shows under 150,000 clones, and 85% to 95% are seen once. The ten largest clonotypes hold around 0.16% of the sample.

On the study overall, not on this receptor specifically: The relatively low number and heterogeneity of intestinal transplant patients limited the conclusions. Early after transplant, peak levels of circulating GvH clones were found to be associated with declines in HvG clones. GvH clones were found in recipient bone marrow, and some of the GvH clones appeared earlier in ileal mucosa or blood, which is consistent with an intestinal mucosal origin. In patients with donor T cell macrochimerism, the allografts had high GvH to HvG T cell clonal ratios.

Its CDR3 holds 12 amino acids, cysteine through phenylalanine. Only the CDR3 portion is preserved as DNA: 36 bases, with reading frame beginning at the first base. In the germline V gene, CDR1 corresponds to SQVTM and CDR2 to ANQGSEA. A distance of 7 bases separates the germline ends of V and J, which lose 4 bases and 0 bases respectively. The V and J genes are TRBV29-1 and TRBJ2-7, with no confident D gene call. The input for sequencing was unstimulated CD4+ T cells sorted from spleen or lymph node cells, taken before intestinal transplant. This receptor was identified in a human donor who received an intestinal transplant. CDR3 protein: CSVGSFSYEQYF. In nucleotides, the sequence is TGCAGCGTTGGGTCATTCTCCTACGAGCAGTACTTC.